This T cell receptor (beta chain) was identified in a study of post-analysis software for immune sequencing data. About the study: The disease courses spanned relapsing-remitting, secondary progressive and progressive-relapsing forms of multiple sclerosis. Overall study results and limits: Co-batched samples clustered tightly together by F measure. Higher frequency in patients than in controls was seen for five TRBV segments, with TRBV5-6, TRBV5-1 and TRBV20-1 among them. Among multiple sclerosis patients, normalized Chao1 diversity was significantly below that of controls.

Germline V gene data show CDR1 as LGHDT and CDR2 as YNNKEL (reference sequence). Unmatched junction bases numbered 6, after V lost 3 bases and J lost 4 bases. CDR3 length: 17 amino acids. The table lists this clonotype with many counts. Its antigen is unknown. TCR beta cDNA libraries included unique molecular identifiers. T cells numbering about 0.85 to 10 million gave rise to roughly 0.5 million cDNA molecules. One entry per CDR3 protein, called by TCRdb with MiXCR from the PCR reads. The repertoire holds about 260,000 distinct CDR3 sequences, with 36% as singletons. Sequencing was done on a sample of blood. The clonotype was recovered from a girl between 5 and 17 years old with multiple sclerosis. The chain links TRBV3-1 to TRBJ2-1; TRBD2 matches at 13 bases. The CDR3 loop is CASSQGTSGTHYNEQFF. The CDR3 bases are TGTGCCAGCAGCCAGGGGACTAGCGGGACCCATTACAATGAGCAGTTCTTC.